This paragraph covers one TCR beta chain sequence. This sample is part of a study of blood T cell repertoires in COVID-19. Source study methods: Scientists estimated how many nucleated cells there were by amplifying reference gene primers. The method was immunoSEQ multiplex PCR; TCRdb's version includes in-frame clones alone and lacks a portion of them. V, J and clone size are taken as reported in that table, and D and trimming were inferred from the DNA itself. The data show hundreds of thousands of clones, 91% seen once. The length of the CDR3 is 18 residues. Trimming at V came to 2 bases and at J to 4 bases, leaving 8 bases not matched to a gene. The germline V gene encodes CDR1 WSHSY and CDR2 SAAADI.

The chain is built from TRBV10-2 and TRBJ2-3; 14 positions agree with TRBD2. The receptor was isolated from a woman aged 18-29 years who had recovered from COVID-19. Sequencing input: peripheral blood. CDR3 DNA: TGCGCCAGCAGTGAGCGAGGGAGGGGACTAGCGGGAGCAGATACGCAGTATTTT. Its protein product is CASSERGRGLAGADTQYF.